Listed below are T cell receptor beta chains from one sample, sequenced in a study of blood T cell repertoires in COVID-19. Clones were read by immunoSEQ multiplex PCR, and TCRdb kept only the in-frame ones, dropping some. The sample consists of about 120,000 clones, approximately 86% of them appearing once. Sequencing was performed on peripheral blood. These receptors were obtained from a woman between 50 and 59 years old with active or convalescent COVID-19. Each CDR3 is given with its conserved first and last residue.

v_gene	j_gene	CDR3aa
TRBV28	TRBJ1-5	CASSLSAGVQPQHF
TRBV29-1	TRBJ2-7	CSAAHRGDSYEQYF
TRBV10-1	TRBJ1-5	CASSPGRPYSNQPQHF
TRBV18	TRBJ2-7	CASSPTQVQNTYEQYF
TRBV7-9	TRBJ2-5	CASSFTLAEETQYF
TRBV19	TRBJ2-2	CASTRKTETNTGELFF
TRBV2	TRBJ1-2	CAPGNYGYTF
TRBV11-2	TRBJ1-4	CASSLDLARGSEKLFF
TRBV19	TRBJ2-1	CASSQGLAYLYNEQFF
TRBV7-2	TRBJ2-3	CASSELASDTQYF
TRBV5-1	TRBJ2-7	CASSLAGGIGYEQYF
TRBV10-3	TRBJ1-1	CAISESIGGTEAFF
TRBV28	TRBJ1-6	CASSRDRGSPLHF
TRBV28	TRBJ1-1	CASSPRQGATEAFF
TRBV7-3	TRBJ1-1	CASSRGALDTEAFF
TRBV5-4	TRBJ2-5	CASLAAGQGAETQYF
TRBV11-2	TRBJ1-5	CASSPSGPHGQPQHF
TRBV10-3	TRBJ2-5	CAFEETQYF
TRBV28	TRBJ2-2	CASRGTGGTGELFF
TRBV11-2	TRBJ2-1	CASSRSPRIVAGGDEQFF